Here is one T cell receptor (beta chain) with its context. These data come from a study of blood T cell repertoires in COVID-19. About the research overall: Sources were T cells, B-cell-depleted T cells, or PBMCs; the material itself was cDNA or gDNA.

Allocation to cohorts depended on clinical history reported by the participants. Clones were read by immunoSEQ multiplex PCR, and TCRdb kept only the in-frame ones, dropping some. The top ten hold about 9.4% of the sample, which has approximately 330,000 clones, just under 90% seen once. The CDR3 sequence is 14 residues long. J lost 4 bases, V lost 5 bases, and 5 bases had no gene match. Germline V gene sequence: CDR1 LNHDA, CDR2 SQIVND (reference sequence). Input material: PBMCs or T cells enriched from blood (not recorded which). The sequence was collected from a woman younger than 45 who had recovered from COVID-19. The V call is TRBV19, the J call TRBJ1-3; TRBD1 agrees at 7 bases. CDR3 sequence (DNA): TGTGCCAGTAGTCTCCCGGGACAGGGAAACACCATATATTTT. Amino acid sequence: CASSLPGQGNTIYF. The variable domain in full, completed from reference TRBV19 and TRBJ1-3, reads DGGITQSPKYLFRKEGQNVTLSCEQNLNHDAMYWYRQDPGQGLRLIYYSQIVNDFQKGDIAEGYSVSREKKESFPLTVTSAQKNPTAFYLCASSLPGQGNTIYFGEGSWLTVV.